This T cell receptor beta chain was profiled in a study of blood T cell repertoires in COVID-19. The data were produced by immunoSEQ multiplex PCR, yet TCRdb's version contains in-frame clones alone and is incomplete. Of 35,000 to 50,000 clones detected, about four fifths appear once; the ten largest clones hold approximately 4.4%. Germline loops: CDR1 LNHDA, CDR2 SQIVND (reference sequence). The CDR3 loop spans 15 amino acids. The J segment lost 2 bases and the V segment lost 5 bases, leaving 6 bases of the junction unmatched. This rearrangement joins TRBV19 to TRBJ2-4; 7 bases are shared with TRBD2. The source of this sequence is a woman aged 70-85 years with acute or convalescent COVID-19. Sequenced input: peripheral blood. Here the CDR3 reads CASSQTSMSKNIQYF. The CDR3 DNA reads as TGTGCCAGTAGTCAGACTAGCATGTCCAAAAACATTCAGTACTTC. The entire variable domain, with the rest obtained from reference TRBV19 and TRBJ2-4, is as follows: DGGITQSPKYLFRKEGQNVTLSCEQNLNHDAMYWYRQDPGQGLRLIYYSQIVNDFQKGDIAEGYSVSREKKESFPLTVTSAQKNPTAFYLCASSQTSMSKNIQYFGAGTRLSVL.